These 25 T cell receptor beta chains were all obtained from the same sample, sequenced in a study of shared clonotypes between healthy human individuals. Produced via immunoSEQ multiplex PCR; TCRdb's table is partial and in-frame only. The sample has over 2 million clones, about 95% seen once; the top ten hold 1.1%. Cells designated naive CD8 were CD45RO-negative and were positively selected for CCR7, with terminally differentiated effector memory CD45RA+ cells excluded. Sequencing was done on a sample of naive CD8+ T cells sorted from blood. These receptors all come from a young man in good health.

This clone was seen only once. V usage is TRBV25-1 and J usage is TRBJ2-7; maybe TRBD1 (6 bases). This CDR3 is 18 amino acids long. V lost 2 bases and J 4 bases, leaving 24 bases between the germline ends. From germline, CDR1 is MGHDK and CDR2 SYGVNS. CDR3 region: CASSEAPRGGLWNYEQYF. The CDR3 nucleotides read TGTGCCAGCAGTGAAGCGCCTCGTGGGGGCCTTTGGAATTACGAGCAGTACTTC.

The sample holds one count of this clone. This chain connects TRBV27 to TRBJ2-1, with 7 bases identical to TRBD1. Trimming took 5 bases from V and 5 from J; bases not matched to a gene: 9. The CDR3 length is 15 residues. Germline CDR1 MNHEY, CDR2 SMNVEV (reference sequence). In nucleotides, the CDR3 is TGTGCCAGCAGTATTGGACAGGCCGGCCACAATGAGCAGTTCTTC. This codes for CASSIGQAGHNEQFF.

This clone was picked up one time. V usage is TRBV19 and J usage is TRBJ1-5, with TRBD1 matching over 8 bases. The CDR3 runs to 16 residues. Germline V CDR1 and CDR2: LNHDA, SQIVND (reference sequence). After removal of 5 bases from V and 4 bases from J, the junction contained 10 bases not matched to a gene. The CDR3 region is CASSVAGGARNQPQHF. In nucleotides, the CDR3 is TGTGCCAGTAGTGTGGCAGGGGGCGCGAGGAATCAGCCCCAGCATTTT.

This clone is a singleton in its sample. The CDR3 nucleotides are TGTGCCAGCAGCGAGGCGAATTACAATGAGCAGTTCTTC. It yields the protein CASSEANYNEQFF. This chain joins TRBV9 and TRBJ2-1; D not resolved. Trimming removed 3 bases at V and 4 bases at J, with 8 bases between. This CDR3 has 13 amino acids. Germline-derived CDR1 and CDR2 are SGDLS and YYNGEE. Combining the CDR3 with reference TRBV9 and TRBJ2-1 gives the whole variable domain DSGVTQTPKHLITATGQRVTLRCSPRSGDLSVYWYQQSLDQGLQFLIQYYNGEERAKGNILERFSAQQFPDLHSELNLSSLELGDSALYFCASSEANYNEQFFGPGTRLTVL.

This clone was observed a few times. The rearrangement links TRBV11-2 to TRBJ1-4; 7 positions agree with TRBD1. CDR1 and CDR2 (germline): SGHAT, FQNNGV. V trimming: 1 base; J trimming: 5 bases; junction bases outside the gene matches: 7. The length of the CDR3 is 16 residues. The CDR3 DNA sequence: TGTGCCAGCAGCTTAGGACAGGGTAAGAAGAATGAAAAACTGTTTTTT. Translating it yields CASSLGQGKKNEKLFF.

This chain joins TRBV6-5 and TRBJ2-2; D gene unclear. Trimming shortened V by 6 bases and J by 3 bases, and 11 bases separated the two germline ends. The CDR3 is 14 residues long. Per the germline V gene, CDR1 is MNHEY and CDR2 is SVGAGI. The CDR3 loop reads CASRETSYTGELFF. CDR3 in DNA: TGTGCCAGCAGGGAAACAAGTTACACCGGGGAGCTGTTTTTT.

CDR3: CSETDGPTDTQYF. The CDR3 region has the DNA TGCAGCGAGACCGACGGACCCACAGATACGCAGTATTTT. V usage is TRBV29-1 and J usage is TRBJ2-3; D uncertain. Germline V gene lookup returns CDR1 SQVTM and CDR2 ANQGSEA. Trimming left V 7 bases short and J 2 bases short, with 13 bases between. The CDR3 is made up of 13 amino acids.

The chain combines TRBV4-3 with TRBJ2-7; TRBD2 is a possible D gene (7 bases). The germline V gene encodes CDR1 LGHNA and CDR2 YSLEER. Deletions cut 3 bases from V and 2 bases from J, with 20 bases between. This CDR3 region has 17 residues. The CDR3 loop is CASSHFIGGEGPYEQYF. CDR3 coding DNA: TGCGCCAGCAGCCATTTTATAGGGGGGGAGGGGCCCTACGAGCAGTACTTC.

The chain combines TRBV25-1 with TRBJ1-2, with 7 bases lining up with TRBD1. CDR1 is MGHDK and CDR2 is SYGVNS in the germline V gene. The CDR3 has 14 amino acids. J lost 3 bases, V lost 4 bases, and 5 bases had no gene match. This chain's CDR3 is CASSAGQIDYGYTF. The CDR3 bases are TGTGCCAGCAGTGCGGGACAGATTGACTATGGCTACACCTTC.

This clone was seen only once. The rearrangement uses TRBV6-6 and TRBJ2-5, with D tentatively TRBD2 (5 bases). The germline gives CDR1 MNHNY, CDR2 SVGAGI (reference sequence). The V end was cut by 7 bases, the J end by 0 bases, with 6 bases between. The CDR3 extends over 12 amino acids. CDR3 sequence reads: CASMTNQETQYF. In DNA form, the CDR3 reads TGTGCCAGCATGACTAACCAAGAGACCCAGTACTTC.

This clone has a single count. The chain carries TRBV10-3 and TRBJ1-2, with 9 bases fitting TRBD1. The CDR3 contains 13 residues. CDR1 is ENHRY and CDR2 is SYGVKD in the germline V gene. With 3 bases clipped from V and 7 bases from J, the junction kept 3 bases outside the gene matches. The CDR3 loop reads CAISEPGQGGYTF. The CDR3 region has the DNA TGTGCCATCAGTGAACCGGGACAGGGTGGCTACACCTTC.

This clone was seen a single time. The chain is built from TRBV6-1 and TRBJ1-5, with D maybe TRBD1 (5 bases). The CDR3 covers 14 residues. Per germline, CDR1 MNHNS and CDR2 SASEGT. The ends were cut back, 3 bases at V and 9 bases at J, with 15 bases in the middle. The CDR3 nucleotides read TGTGCCAGCAGTGAGGGGGGGGGAAGTTGGCCCCAGCATTTT. This sequence encodes CASSEGGGSWPQHF.

The chain carries TRBV25-1 and TRBJ2-7; D is unclear. The germline gives CDR1 MGHDK, CDR2 SYGVNS. The CDR3 covers 11 residues. The V gene lost 2 bases and the J gene lost 6 bases, with 5 bases spanning the gap. CDR3 in amino acids: CASSETFEQYF. The CDR3 bases are TGTGCCAGCAGTGAAACGTTCGAGCAGTACTTC.

The V and J genes are TRBV2 and TRBJ1-1; no clear D gene. This CDR3 spans 12 amino acids. Trimming removed 7 bases from V and 5 bases from J, with 11 bases in between. Germline V lookup: CDR1 SNHLY, CDR2 FYNNEI. The CDR3 reads CASTGMWTEAFF. The CDR3 DNA follows: TGTGCCAGCACGGGGATGTGGACTGAAGCTTTCTTT.

The chain recombines TRBV6-5 with TRBJ1-6, with a tentative D call TRBD1 (5 bases). In germline, CDR1 is MNHEY, CDR2 SVGAGI. V was shortened by 4 bases and J by 7 bases, with 11 bases between the two germline ends. This CDR3 spans 14 amino acids. The CDR3 protein is CASSWGVRNSPLHF. The CDR3, as DNA: TGTGCCAGCAGTTGGGGGGTACGGAATTCACCCCTCCACTTT.

About this clone: The same CDR3 is also encoded by other DNA sequences in this sample. CDR3 nucleotides: TGTGCCAGCAGCCCGGGACTAGCGGGCCGTACCTACGAGCAGTACTTC. Encoded protein: CASSPGLAGRTYEQYF. V is TRBV7-9 and J is TRBJ2-7, with 12 bases matching TRBD2. The germline V gene has CDR1 SEHNR and CDR2 FQNEAQ (reference sequence). The trim removed 5 bases at V and 2 bases at J, leaving 7 bases unmatched. This CDR3 is built from 16 residues.

The gene calls are TRBV5-4 and TRBJ1-1, with TRBD1 as a possible D gene (6 bases). The length of the CDR3 is 13 residues. Trimming removed 2 bases from V and 4 bases from J, with 9 bases in between. Per the germline V gene, CDR1 is SGHNT and CDR2 is YYREEE (reference sequence). The DNA for the CDR3 is TGTGCCAGCAGCTTTGCAGGGGCCACTGAAGCTTTCTTT. Amino acid sequence: CASSFAGATEAFF.

The chain uses TRBV6-5 and TRBJ1-2; 8 positions match TRBD1. Germline lookup yields CDR1 MNHEY and CDR2 SVGAGI. With 6 bases clipped from V and 6 bases from J, the junction kept 9 bases outside the gene matches. The CDR3 totals 14 residues. Written as DNA, the CDR3 is TGTGCCAGCAGACCCGCGACAGGGGCGGATGGCTACACCTTC. Translated, it gives CASRPATGADGYTF.

This clone appeared once. The chain is built from TRBV6-1 and TRBJ2-4, with 7 nucleotides matching TRBD2. The trim removed 7 bases at V and 2 bases at J, leaving 8 bases unmatched. The CDR3 has 15 amino acids. CDR1 is MNHNS, CDR2 SASEGT, per germline. CDR3 nucleotide sequence: TGTGCCAGCAACGAGCGGGATACAACCAAAAACATTCAGTACTTC. Its protein is CASNERDTTKNIQYF.

The chain recombines TRBV5-1 with TRBJ1-3, with TRBD1 matching 7 bases. V lost 4 bases to trimming and J lost 4 bases; unmatched junction nucleotides: 8. This CDR3 comprises 15 residues. Germline CDR1 reads SGHRS; CDR2 reads YFSETQ. The DNA of the CDR3 is TGCGCCAGCAGCACTGGACAGGCGGGGGGAAACACCATATATTTT. Amino acids: CASSTGQAGGNTIYF.

On this clone itself: Other DNA variants within this sample encode the same CDR3. The CDR3, as DNA: TGTGCCAGCAGTGAAGACGGCTCCTATGGCTACACCTTC. Residues: CASSEDGSYGYTF. V and J are TRBV6-1 and TRBJ1-2; D uncertain. The V end lost 1 base, the J end lost 4 bases, and 7 bases lay between the germline ends. CDR1 MNHNS and CDR2 SASEGT come from the germline V gene. This CDR3 spans 13 amino acids.

The gene calls are TRBV13 and TRBJ2-2; D unclear. The germline CDR1 and CDR2 sequences are PRHDT and FYEKMQ (reference sequence). Trimming took off 1 base at V and 6 bases at J, with 21 bases between the two ends. CDR3 length: 18 amino acids. CDR3 in DNA: TGTGCCAGCAGCTTAGTCCCCCAGCTAGACTGGTTCCCCGGGGAGCTGTTTTTT. Amino acids: CASSLVPQLDWFPGELFF.

This rearrangement joins TRBV11-2 to TRBJ2-7; TRBD2 aligns across 7 bases. The CDR3 sequence is 19 residues long. Germline V CDR1 and CDR2: SGHAT, FQNNGV. V lost 5 bases and J lost 5; bases outside the gene matches: 24. The CDR3 reads CASSPATGTGGRIYHEQYF. The CDR3 DNA follows: TGTGCCAGCAGCCCGGCTACAGGTACCGGCGGGAGAATTTACCACGAGCAGTACTTC.

Only a few counts were recorded for this clone. The chain combines TRBV7-9 with TRBJ2-2; D call uncertain. The V end lost 5 bases, the J end lost 7 bases, and 8 bases lay between the germline ends. Germline lookup yields CDR1 SEHNR and CDR2 FQNEAQ (reference sequence). The CDR3 contains 12 residues. CDR3 bases: TGTGCCAGCAGCCCCCGCAACGGGGAGCTGTTTTTT. It yields the protein CASSPRNGELFF.

The V and J genes are TRBV10-1 and TRBJ2-7; TRBD2 matches at 9 bases. The V segment lost 5 bases and the J segment 5 bases; nucleotides outside the gene matches: 4. The CDR3 consists of 13 residues. Germline values: CDR1 WNHNN, CDR2 SYGVQD (reference sequence). For the CDR3, the DNA is TGCGCCAGCAGTCCCGGACTAGCGAACGAGCAGTACTTC. Residues: CASSPGLANEQYF.